These T cell receptor beta chains were read from a single sample in a study of blood T cells in healthy people across ages. TCRdb redid the calling of the 5' RACE reads with MiXCR, one entry per CDR3 protein. The sample records 650,000 to 800,000 distinct CDR3 sequences, under 45% being singletons. Material for sequencing was blood. The source is a man between 60 and 75 years old in good health. The CDR3 runs from the conserved cysteine through the conserved F or W. D genes are given only for firm matches. Only some rows state a clone size, as once, few, many or a class for expanded clones.

v_gene	j_gene	d_gene	abundance	CDR3nt	CDR3aa
TRBV5-4	TRBJ2-1	TRBD2	.	TGTGCCAGCAGCTTGGCCTCGGCGGGGGGCTACAATGAGCAGTTCTTC	CASSLASAGGYNEQFF
TRBV11-2	TRBJ2-1	.	.	TGTGCCAGCAGCCCCCCGCCCCTGTACAATGAGCAGTTCTTC	CASSPPPLYNEQFF
TRBV18	TRBJ2-7	.	many	TGTGCCAGCTCACCAGGGCCGGCACCCTCCTACGAGCAGTACTTC	CASSPGPAPSYEQYF
TRBV2	TRBJ2-1	.	few	TGTGCCAGCAGTGGGGACACCGGCTCCTACAATGAGCAGTTCTTC	CASSGDTGSYNEQFF
TRBV10-3	TRBJ2-7	.	.	TGTGCCATCAGTGACACAGTGGAGCCATACGAGCAGTACTTC	CAISDTVEPYEQYF
TRBV6-4	TRBJ2-3	.	.	TGTGCCAGCAGTGACTCGATGGGTCTGCAGTATTTT	CASSDSMGLQYF
TRBV12-3/TRBV12-4	TRBJ1-4	.	once	TGTGCCAGCAGTTTCGAGTGGGAAAAACTGTTTTTT	CASSFEWEKLFF
TRBV20-1	TRBJ1-5	TRBD1	.	TGCAGTGCTAGAGATGTGGGACAGGCACAGCCCCAGCATTTT	CSARDVGQAQPQHF
TRBV9	TRBJ2-7	.	few	TGTGCCAGCAGCGTAGATGTGGGAATCTCCTACGAGCAGTACTTC	CASSVDVGISYEQYF
TRBV6-2/TRBV6-3	TRBJ2-1	TRBD2	.	TGTGCCAGCAGACCGAGCGGGGGGGCCGAGAATGAGCAGTTCTTC	CASRPSGGAENEQFF
TRBV27	TRBJ2-6	.	few	TGTGCCAGCAGTCCCGGGGACCCCTCTGGGGCCAACGTCCTGACTTTC	CASSPGDPSGANVLTF
TRBV5-5	TRBJ2-1	.	few	TGTGCCAGCAGCTTGGTGCAGGGTTCCTTGGGCGAGCAGTTCTTC	CASSLVQGSLGEQFF
TRBV4-3	TRBJ1-2	.	few	TGCGCCAGCAGCCAAGATCAGCCAGGGAACTATGGCTACACCTTC	CASSQDQPGNYGYTF
TRBV3-1	TRBJ2-3	.	.	TGTGCCAGCAGCCCAGACGTTCCGGGTACGCAGTATTTT	CASSPDVPGTQYF
TRBV12-3/TRBV12-4	TRBJ1-1	TRBD1	.	TGTGCCAGCAGTTTATCTACAGGGGCTCTCACTGAAGCTTTCTTT	CASSLSTGALTEAFF
TRBV7-2	TRBJ2-5	.	few	TGTGCCAGCAGCCCTAGGGGGAGAGAGACCCAGTACTTC	CASSPRGRETQYF
TRBV20-1	TRBJ2-2	.	.	TGCAGTGCTGGGGAAAACACCGGGGAGCTGTTTTTT	CSAGENTGELFF
TRBV6-2/TRBV6-3	TRBJ2-7	TRBD2	few	TGTGCCAGCAGCTCGGGACTAGCGGACTTCTACGAGCAGTACTTC	CASSSGLADFYEQYF
TRBV12-3/TRBV12-4	TRBJ1-2	TRBD1	.	TGTGCCAGCAGCTCGACAGGGTACCGACGGTACACCTTC	CASSSTGYRRYTF
TRBV12-3/TRBV12-4	TRBJ2-3	.	.	TGTGCCAGCAGTCCCGTCGGGGCACCAGATGGGGATACGCAGTATTTT	CASSPVGAPDGDTQYF
TRBV20-1	TRBJ1-2	.	.	TGCAGTGCTAGAGATCAGGTGCAGGGGAGCTATGGCCACACCTTC	CSARDQVQGSYGHTF
TRBV9	TRBJ2-4	TRBD2	few	TGTGCCAGCAGCGTAGAGGATAGCGGGGGGGCAAACATTCAGTACTTC	CASSVEDSGGANIQYF
TRBV5-6	TRBJ2-7	TRBD1	.	TGTGCCAGCAGCTTTTATCCCGGGGGGACAGGGTACGAGCAGTACTTC	CASSFYPGGTGYEQYF
TRBV3-1	TRBJ2-2	TRBD1	.	TGTGCCAGCAGCCAGGGGGACAGATACACCGGGGAGCTGTTTTTT	CASSQGDRYTGELFF
TRBV28	TRBJ2-5	TRBD1	.	TGTGCCAGCAGTGTAAGGGACAGTGGGACCCAGTACTTC	CASSVRDSGTQYF
TRBV7-2	TRBJ2-7	.	few	TGTGCCAGCAGCTTAGGTAGGAGCCCGAGCTCCTACGAGCAGTACTTC	CASSLGRSPSSYEQYF
TRBV28	TRBJ2-2	TRBD1	.	TGTGCCAGCCGGACAGGGGGGGCCGGGGAGCTGTTTTTT	CASRTGGAGELFF
TRBV27	TRBJ2-1	.	once	TGTGCCAGCAGTTTATTTCAGTACAATGAGCAGTTCTTC	CASSLFQYNEQFF